This TCR beta chain was observed in a study of molecular identifiers for immune sequencing clone quantification. Study-level findings and limits: A shared barcode on identical TCR molecules could lead to underestimated sizes for highly expanded clones.

Sequencing libraries of naive CD8 cells derived from about 20,000 to 1,000,000 sorted cells with 10%, 30% or 50% RNA. Isolation of naive CD8 T cells was achieved by sorting on a CD8+CD4-CCR7+CD45RA+ phenotype. Comments on this clonotype: Its antigen remains unidentified. At one of its ends the junction is not consistent with the germline gene, which may arise from a read error.

The CDR3 is 13 residues long. The V gene's germline CDR1 is MNHEY and CDR2 SMNVEV (reference sequence). The authors built bulk TCR libraries by previously described methods with listed TCR primers. TCRdb called the PCR reads again in MiXCR, with one record for every CDR3 protein. The sample carries around 470,000 distinct CDR3 sequences, roughly 25% recorded once. This TCR was sampled from a human donor in good health. Some libraries in this study had Jurkat cell RNA spiked in. The V call is TRBV27, the J call TRBJ2-1; D gene uncertain. Sequencing was carried out using naive CD8+ T cells from blood, with Jurkat cell RNA spiked in. Subset here: FACS-sorted CD8+CD4-CCR7+CD45RA+ naive T cells. CDR3 in amino acids: CARTPPSEFAQLF. DNA for the CDR3: TGTGCCAGAACGCCGCCTTCGGAATTTGCGCAGCTCTTC.